Reported below is one T cell receptor beta chain. Through a sample-barcoded 5' primer and a J-beta primer mix, a second PCR was run for roughly 7 to 11 cycles. TCRdb analysed the 5' RACE reads with MiXCR anew, one entry per CDR3 protein. This table has 750,000 to 850,000 distinct CDR3 sequences, just under 25% appearing once. The data were taken from a study of blood T cells in healthy people across ages. With 7 bases clipped from V and 5 bases from J, the junction kept 8 bases outside the gene matches. The CDR3 is 13 amino acids. This sample also appeared in a second study, on T cells of mothers and their children. As that report states: Related mother-child pairs showed slightly higher but non-significant overlap than unrelated pairs.

The chain employs TRBV12-3 or TRBV12-4 and TRBJ2-7, with 7 nucleotides matching TRBD1. The receptor was isolated from a boy younger than 18 in good health. Sequencing used blood. The CDR3: CASTLDRADEQYF. The DNA of the CDR3 is TGTGCCAGCACCCTAGACAGGGCGGACGAGCAGTACTTC.